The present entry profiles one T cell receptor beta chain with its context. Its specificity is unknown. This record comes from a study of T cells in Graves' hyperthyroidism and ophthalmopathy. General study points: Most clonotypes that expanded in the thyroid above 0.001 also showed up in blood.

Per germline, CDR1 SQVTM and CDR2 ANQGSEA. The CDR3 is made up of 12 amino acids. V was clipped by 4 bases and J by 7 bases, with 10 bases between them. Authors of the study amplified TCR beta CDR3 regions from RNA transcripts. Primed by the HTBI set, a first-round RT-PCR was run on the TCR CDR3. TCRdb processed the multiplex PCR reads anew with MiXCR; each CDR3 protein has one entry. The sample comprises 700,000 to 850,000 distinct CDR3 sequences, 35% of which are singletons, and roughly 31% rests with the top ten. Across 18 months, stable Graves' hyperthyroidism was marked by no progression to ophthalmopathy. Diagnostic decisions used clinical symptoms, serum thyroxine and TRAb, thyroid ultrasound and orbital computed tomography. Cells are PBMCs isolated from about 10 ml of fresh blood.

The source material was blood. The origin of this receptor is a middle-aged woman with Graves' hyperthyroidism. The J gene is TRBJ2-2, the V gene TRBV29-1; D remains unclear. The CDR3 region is CSVGPQYGELFF. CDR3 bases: TGCAGCGTTGGGCCTCAGTACGGGGAGCTGTTTTTT.